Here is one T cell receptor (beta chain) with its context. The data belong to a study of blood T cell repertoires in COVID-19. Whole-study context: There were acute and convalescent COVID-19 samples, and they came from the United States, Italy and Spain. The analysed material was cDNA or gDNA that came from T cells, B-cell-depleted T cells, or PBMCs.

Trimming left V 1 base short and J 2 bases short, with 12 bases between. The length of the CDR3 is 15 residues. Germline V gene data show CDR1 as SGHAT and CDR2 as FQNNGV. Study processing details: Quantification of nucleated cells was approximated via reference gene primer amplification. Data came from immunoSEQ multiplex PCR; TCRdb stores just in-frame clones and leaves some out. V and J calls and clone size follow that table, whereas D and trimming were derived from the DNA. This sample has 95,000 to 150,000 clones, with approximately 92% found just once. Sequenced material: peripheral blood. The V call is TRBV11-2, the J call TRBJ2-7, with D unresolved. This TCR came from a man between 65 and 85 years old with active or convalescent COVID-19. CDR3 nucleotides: TGTGCCAGCAGCTTAGGCGAGGTAGTTACCTACGAGCAGTACTTC. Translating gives CASSLGEVVTYEQYF.